This TCR beta chain was recorded in a study of T cells in Graves' hyperthyroidism and ophthalmopathy. General study points: The blood repertoire included most of the expanded thyroid clonotypes above 0.001.

Remarks on this clonotype: Its antigen remains unidentified.

Ophthalmopathy in the patients scored at least 3 on Clinical Activity Score and at least 4 on NOSPECS grade, lasting under 3 months. The TCR beta CDR3 regions underwent amplification using RNA transcripts as the source. Researchers ran a first-round RT-PCR on the TCR CDR3 using the HTBI primer set. From the multiplex PCR reads, TCRdb called clonotypes with MiXCR, one entry per CDR3 protein. The repertoire holds some 320,000 distinct CDR3 sequences, around 15% seen once, with 30% to 40% in the top ten. Sequenced: blood. The source is a woman in her 40s with Graves' ophthalmopathy.

CDR3 nucleotides: TGCGCCAGCAGCCGAATTCAGGGGCGGGACTATGGCTACACCTTC. Its protein is CASSRIQGRDYGYTF. The gene calls are TRBV5-1 and TRBJ1-2, with a possible D match to TRBD1 (6 bases). Deletions cut 4 bases from V and 3 bases from J, with 16 bases between. The CDR3 runs to 15 residues. The germline CDR1 and CDR2 sequences are SGHRS and YFSETQ.